The 4 T cell receptor beta chains below all came from one sample that was sequenced in a study of lung T cells in sarcoidosis with Löfgren's syndrome. TCRdb used MiXCR to reprocess the reads, holding one entry per CDR3 protein. This sample has more than 50,000 distinct CDR3 sequences, with approximately 22% found just once. The specimen was CD4+ T cells from PBMCs. The receptor set was obtained from a human donor with sarcoidosis (Löfgren's syndrome or another form), or a control subject (not recorded which).

There are a few counts of this clonotype. The CDR3 is CASSFALGANGYTF. For the CDR3, the DNA is TGTGCCAGCAGCTTCGCCCTAGGGGCTAACGGCTACACCTTC. This sequence joins TRBV12-3 or TRBV12-4 and TRBJ1-2; D possibly corresponds to TRBD1 (5 bases). The CDR3 sequence is 14 residues long. V was trimmed by 6 bases and J by 8 bases, leaving 19 bases between them.

This clonotype was detected only a few times. V is TRBV29-1 and J is TRBJ2-6; TRBD1 might be the D (6 bases). The germline CDR1 and CDR2 sequences are SQVTM and ANQGSEA. The CDR3 length is 14 residues. The V end was cut by 5 bases, the J end by 4 bases, with 12 bases between. The CDR3 nucleotides are TGCAGCGTTTTATCAGGGGCAGGGGCCAACGTCCTGACTTTC. As protein: CSVLSGAGANVLTF. Full variable domain (outside the CDR3, taken from reference TRBV29-1 and TRBJ2-6): SAVISQKPSRDICQRGTSLTIQCQVDSQVTMMFWYRQQPGQSLTLIATANQGSEATYESGFVIDKFPISRPNLTFSTLTVSNMSPEDSSIYLCSVLSGAGANVLTFGAGSRLTVL.

Note on this clonotype: It is likely a read error, because the conserved phenylalanine at the end of the CDR3 is missing. The chain recombines TRBV28 with TRBJ2-1, with D possibly being TRBD1 or TRBD2 (6 bases each). The CDR3 consists of 14 residues. Trimming shortened V by 3 bases and J by 11 bases, and 17 bases separated the two germline ends. Germline-derived CDR1 and CDR2 are MDHEN and SYDVKM. The CDR3 loop reads CASSLLGGLTQQFS. CDR3 nucleotides: TGTGCCAGCAGTTTGTTAGGGGGGCTAACCCAGCAGTTCTCC.

In its sample, this clonotype was seen many times. This rearrangement joins TRBV6-1 to TRBJ2-1; 8 bases map to TRBD1. Germline V lookup: CDR1 MNHNS, CDR2 SASEGT. With 5 bases clipped from V and 6 bases from J, the junction kept 9 bases outside the gene matches. This CDR3 comprises 15 residues. The CDR3 DNA reads TGTGCCAGCAGTCATCAGGGGGCGCAGAGCAATGAGCAGTTCTTC. The encoded protein is CASSHQGAQSNEQFF.